This T cell receptor beta chain was identified during a study of cytomegalovirus exposure and HLA in healthy donors. Study overall: Genotyping of 398 donors showed that 80% to 90% belonged to the Caucasian-associated ancestry cluster. Study results and limitations: Cytomegalovirus-associated TCR beta chains were listed, numbering some 180.

A note on this clone: Its antigen is as yet unknown. Other DNA sequences in the sample encode the same CDR3.

The germline CDR1 and CDR2 sequences are MNHNS and SASEGT. The germline V and J ends were trimmed by 6 bases and 0 bases, with 12 bases remaining between them. The CDR3 is made up of 14 amino acids. It was with 60 Vbeta and 13 Jbeta primers that the PCR ran. Profiling relied on immunoSEQ multiplex PCR, and the TCRdb table lists in-frame clones only, not all of them. The sample shows about 170,000 clones, approximately 76% of them seen only once. The V and J genes are TRBV6-1 and TRBJ2-7, with D possibly being TRBD1 (5 bases). This TCR derives from a woman between 18 and 29 years old in good health and CMV-seropositive. Sequenced input: PBMCs. The CDR3 nucleotides are TGTGCCAGCAGCGAACAGGTGAGCTCCTACGAGCAGTACTTC. Protein product: CASSEQVSSYEQYF.